This T cell receptor (beta chain) was retrieved from a study of identical twins. As concerns this clonotype: Its target is not known.

TCRdb processed the 5' RACE reads anew with MiXCR; each CDR3 protein has one entry. The table has around 1.7 million distinct CDR3 sequences, around 29% seen once. Broader study findings: In monozygotic twins, models underestimated the sharing of out-of-frame TCR alpha.

Each donor was a healthy Caucasian. V lost 6 bases and J lost 3, with 18 bases in between. This CDR3 region has 16 residues. Germline V lookup: CDR1 SNHLY, CDR2 FYNNEI. This TCR was sampled from a newborn girl in good health. The chain links TRBV2 to TRBJ2-1; no definite D call. The specimen sequenced was cord blood. Written as DNA, the CDR3 is TGTGCCAGCAGGTTAAGGATAAGTTCCTTCTACAATGAGCAGTTCTTC. It codes for CASRLRISSFYNEQFF.